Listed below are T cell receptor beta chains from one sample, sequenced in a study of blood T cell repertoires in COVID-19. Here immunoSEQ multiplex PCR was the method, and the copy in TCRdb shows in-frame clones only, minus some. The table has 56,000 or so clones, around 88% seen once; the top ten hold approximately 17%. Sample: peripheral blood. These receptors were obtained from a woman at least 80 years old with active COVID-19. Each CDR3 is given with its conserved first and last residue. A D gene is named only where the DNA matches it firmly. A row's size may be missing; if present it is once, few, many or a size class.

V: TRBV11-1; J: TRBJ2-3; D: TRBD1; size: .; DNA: TGTGCCAGCAGCTTGGACAGGGGGACAGATACGCAGTATTTT; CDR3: CASSLDRGTDTQYF
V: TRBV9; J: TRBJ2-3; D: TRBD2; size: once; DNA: TGTGCCAGCAGCGCGCGGGGGGGCGATGATACAGATACGCAGTATTTT; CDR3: CASSARGGDDTDTQYF
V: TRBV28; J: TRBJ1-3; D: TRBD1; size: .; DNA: TGTGCCAGCAGCCTCGACCGGGGGACAGCTGGAAACACCATATATTTT; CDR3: CASSLDRGTAGNTIYF
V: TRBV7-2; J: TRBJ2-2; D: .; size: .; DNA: TGTGCCAGCAGACCTACAGCGAACACCGGGGAGCTGTTTTTT; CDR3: CASRPTANTGELFF
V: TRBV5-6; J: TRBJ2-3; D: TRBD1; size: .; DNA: TGTGCCAGCAGCCGGACAGGGGGGAGAACAGATACGCAGTATTTT; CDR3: CASSRTGGRTDTQYF
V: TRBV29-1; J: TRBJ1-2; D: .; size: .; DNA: TGCAGCGTTGGACAGGACTATGGCTACACCTTC; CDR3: CSVGQDYGYTF
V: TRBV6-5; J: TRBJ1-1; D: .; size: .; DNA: TGTGCCAGCAGTTACTCCCAGGGTGTCGCTGAAGCTTTCTTT; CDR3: CASSYSQGVAEAFF
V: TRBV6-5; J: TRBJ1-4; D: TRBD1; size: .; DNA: TGTGCCAGCAGTAAGGGGGCGCGGGTTGAAAAACTGTTTTTT; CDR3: CASSKGARVEKLFF
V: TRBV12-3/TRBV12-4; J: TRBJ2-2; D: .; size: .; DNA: TGTGCCAGCGCGACCGGGGAGCTGTTTTTT; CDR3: CASATGELFF
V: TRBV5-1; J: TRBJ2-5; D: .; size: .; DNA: TGCGCCAGCAGCAGAGGGGGCCAAGAGACCCAGTACTTC; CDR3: CASSRGGQETQYF
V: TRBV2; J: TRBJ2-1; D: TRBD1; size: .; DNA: TGTGCCAGCAGTGAGTCACAGGGGGTGAATGAGCAGTTCTTC; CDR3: CASSESQGVNEQFF
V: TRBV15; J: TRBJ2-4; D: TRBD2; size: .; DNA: TGTGCCACCAGCAGAAGGACTAGCGGGGGGGCCTTTGGTTGGAACATTCAGTACTTC; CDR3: CATSRRTSGGAFGWNIQYF
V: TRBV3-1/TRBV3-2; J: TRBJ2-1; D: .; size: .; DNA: TGTGCCAGCAGCCAAGGACTGAGCTCCTACAATGAGCAGTTCTTC; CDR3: CASSQGLSSYNEQFF
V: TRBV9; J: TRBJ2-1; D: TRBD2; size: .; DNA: TGTGCCAGCAGCGTGACAACTAGCGGGGGGGCCTCGGAGCAGTTCTTC; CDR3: CASSVTTSGGASEQFF
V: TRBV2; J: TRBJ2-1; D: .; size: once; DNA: TGTGCCAGCAGCAGGGACTCGAGCTCCTACAATGAGCAGTTCTTC; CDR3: CASSRDSSSYNEQFF
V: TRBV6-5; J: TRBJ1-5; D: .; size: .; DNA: TGTGCCAGCTGCCGGCAGGGGCTTAATCAGCCCCAGCATTTT; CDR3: CASCRQGLNQPQHF
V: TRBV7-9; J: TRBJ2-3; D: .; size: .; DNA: TGTGCCAGCAGCCCTAGCGCGGGGGCTGATACGCAGTATTTT; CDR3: CASSPSAGADTQYF
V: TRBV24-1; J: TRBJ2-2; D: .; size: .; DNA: TGTGCCACCAGTGATGCCTGGGGGGGGCCCGGGGAGCTGTTTTTT; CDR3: CATSDAWGGPGELFF
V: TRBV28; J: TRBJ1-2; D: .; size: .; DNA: TGTGCCAGCAACAGACCCCAGGGCCCTAACTATGGCTACACCTTC; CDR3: CASNRPQGPNYGYTF
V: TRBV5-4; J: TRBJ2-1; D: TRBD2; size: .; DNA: TGTGCCAGCAGCCCGCGGAGCGGGGGGTACTCCTACAATGAGCAGTTCTTC; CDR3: CASSPRSGGYSYNEQFF
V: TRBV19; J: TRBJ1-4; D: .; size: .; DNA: TGTGCCAGTAGTCCCCAGGGGAATGAAAAACTGTTTTTT; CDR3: CASSPQGNEKLFF
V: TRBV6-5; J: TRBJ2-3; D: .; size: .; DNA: TGTGCCAGGCCGCTAGCGATAAGATTTACAGATACGCAGTATTTT; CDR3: CARPLAIRFTDTQYF
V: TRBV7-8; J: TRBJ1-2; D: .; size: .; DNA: TGTGCCAGCAGCGGGTCCGTCGGCCCGGGACACCTCTATGGCTACACCTTC; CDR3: CASSGSVGPGHLYGYTF
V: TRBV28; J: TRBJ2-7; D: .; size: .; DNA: TGTGCCAGCAGTTTCATAGTAGGAGGGAAGGCGGACTTC; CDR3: CASSFIVGGKADF
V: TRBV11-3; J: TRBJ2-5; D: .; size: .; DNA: TGTGCCAGCAGCTTAGGAATCGGGAAGACCCAGTACTTC; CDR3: CASSLGIGKTQYF
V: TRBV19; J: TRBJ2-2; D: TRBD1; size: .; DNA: TGTGCCAGTAGTATTGGCGTGAGACAGGGTTGGACCGGGGAGCTGTTTTTT; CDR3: CASSIGVRQGWTGELFF
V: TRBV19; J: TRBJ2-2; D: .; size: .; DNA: TGTGCCAGTAGTATAATGGCGGACACCGGGGAGCTGTTTTTT; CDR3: CASSIMADTGELFF
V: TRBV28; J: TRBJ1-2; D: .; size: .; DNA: TGTGCCAGCAGCCAAAGGGGCTATGGCTACACCTTC; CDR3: CASSQRGYGYTF
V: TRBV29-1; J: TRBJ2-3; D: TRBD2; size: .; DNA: TGCAGCACTTTCGGGGGGAGTACAGATACGCAGTATTTT; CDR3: CSTFGGSTDTQYF
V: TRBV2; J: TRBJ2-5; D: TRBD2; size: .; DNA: TGTGCCAGCAAGCGGGGGTTGGAGACCCAGTACTTC; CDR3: CASKRGLETQYF
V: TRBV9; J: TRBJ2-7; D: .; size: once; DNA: TGTGCCAGCAGCGTAGAAGCCACTACTTCCTACGAGCAGTACTTC; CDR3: CASSVEATTSYEQYF
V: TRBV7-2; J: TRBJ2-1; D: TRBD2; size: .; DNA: TGTGCCAGCAGCTTAGGGCTAGCGGGGGGCGGGTTCAAGCAGTTCTTC; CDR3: CASSLGLAGGGFKQFF
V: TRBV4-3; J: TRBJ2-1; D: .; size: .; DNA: TGCGCCAGCAGCCAAGATCCAGAGGGCAATGAGCAGTTCTTC; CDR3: CASSQDPEGNEQFF
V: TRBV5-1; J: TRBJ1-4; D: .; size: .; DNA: TGCGCCAGCAGCTTGCAGGGGCCAACTAATGAAAAACTGTTTTTT; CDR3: CASSLQGPTNEKLFF
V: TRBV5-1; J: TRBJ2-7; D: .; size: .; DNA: TGCGCCAGCAGCTTGAATGGGGACACCTCCTACGAGCAGTACTTC; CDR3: CASSLNGDTSYEQYF
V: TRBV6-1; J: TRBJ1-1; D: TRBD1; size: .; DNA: TGTGCCAGCAGTGAACGAGGACAGGGATCTGAAGCTTTCTTT; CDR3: CASSERGQGSEAFF
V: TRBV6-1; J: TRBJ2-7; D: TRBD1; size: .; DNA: TGTGCCAGCAGTGAAGAACAATGGACAGGGGACCCCTACGAGCAGTACTTC; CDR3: CASSEEQWTGDPYEQYF
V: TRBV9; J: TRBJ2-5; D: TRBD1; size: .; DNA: TGTGCCAGCAGCCCGAGACAGGGCCAAGAGACCCAGTACTTC; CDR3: CASSPRQGQETQYF
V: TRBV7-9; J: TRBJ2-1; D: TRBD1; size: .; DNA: TGTGCCAGCAGTCTATTCACAGGGGAAAATGAGCAGTTCTTC; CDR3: CASSLFTGENEQFF
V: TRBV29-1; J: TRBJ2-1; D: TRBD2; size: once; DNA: TGCAGCGTTTCACTTCCGGGACTAGCGGGGGGTTTAGCCTACAATGAGCAGTTCTTC; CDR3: CSVSLPGLAGGLAYNEQFF